What follows describes a single T cell receptor (beta chain). The antigen is undetermined. The sample is drawn from a study of T cells in Graves' hyperthyroidism and ophthalmopathy. Overall study: The blood sample was taken at first diagnosis, before treatment began.

CDR3 length: 14 amino acids. Germline values: CDR1 SGHDT, CDR2 YYEEEE. V lost 4 bases and J 9 bases, leaving 17 bases between the germline ends. RNA transcripts yielded amplified TCR beta CDR3 regions. With the HTBI primer set, the TCR CDR3 went through a first round of RT-PCR. TCRdb re-analysed the multiplex PCR reads in MiXCR, keeping a single row per CDR3 protein. This table has 300,000 to 400,000 distinct CDR3 sequences, around 23% appearing once. Patients counted as stable if ophthalmopathy did not develop within 18 months. Study conclusions and caveats: A 13 V-J model separated ophthalmopathy from stable hyperthyroidism. Most thyroid clonotypes that were expanded above 0.001 also turned up in blood.

The V call is TRBV5-6, the J call TRBJ2-1; the D gene is possibly TRBD1 (6 bases). Material for sequencing was blood. This sequence originates from a woman in her forties or fifties with Graves' hyperthyroidism. CDR3 sequence: CASSTSGVRGEQFF. The CDR3 DNA reads as TGTGCCAGCAGCACTTCCGGTGTCAGGGGTGAGCAGTTCTTC.